This TCR beta chain was sequenced in a study of Graves' ophthalmopathy and Graves' hyperthyroidism. V lost 1 base to trimming and J lost 4 bases, with 16 bases between them. The CDR3 is 15 residues long. The germline V gene has CDR1 DFQATT and CDR2 SNEGSKA (reference sequence). Amplified material comprised TCR beta CDR3 regions derived from RNA transcripts. Second-round multiplex PCR followed a first-round RT-PCR using HTBI primers. TCRdb redid the calling of the multiplex PCR reads with MiXCR, one entry per CDR3 protein. The sample has around 520,000 distinct CDR3 sequences, roughly 39% seen once. This clonotype was picked up many times.

The receptor was isolated from an adult man with Graves' hyperthyroidism. Input material: peripheral blood or thyroid tissue (not recorded which). The chain carries TRBV20-1 and TRBJ2-5; maybe TRBD2 (6 bases). CDR3 amino acids: CSARGWGGIGETQYF. The CDR3 nucleotides are TGCAGTGCTAGAGGGTGGGGCGGGATAGGAGAGACCCAGTACTTC.